This T cell receptor beta chain was identified in a study of early T cells in non-severe SARS-CoV-2 infection. This clonotype showed up many times. The CDR3 extends over 12 amino acids. V was shortened by 5 bases and J by 8 bases, with 12 bases between the two germline ends. Per the germline V gene, CDR1 is SEHNR and CDR2 is FQNEAQ (reference sequence). TCRdb reanalysed the 5' RACE reads using MiXCR and keeps one entry per CDR3 protein. The sample has some 25,000 distinct CDR3 sequences; approximately 4% are singletons. The origin of this receptor is an adult who was a healthcare worker with PCR-confirmed SARS-CoV-2 infection or an uninfected control (not recorded which). The rearrangement links TRBV7-9 to TRBJ1-1; tentative D call: TRBD1 (5 bases). The sequencing sample was made of whole blood. The CDR3 sequence: CASSTLREEAFF. CDR3 nucleotides: TGTGCCAGCAGCACCCTCAGGGAGGAAGCTTTCTTT.